This record covers a single T cell receptor (beta chain). The data were taken from a study of blood T cell repertoires in COVID-19. V shed 3 bases, J shed 4 bases, and the junction held 4 bases outside the gene matches. In germline, CDR1 is SGHRS, CDR2 YFSETQ. The CDR3 covers 14 residues. The repertoire was sequenced with immunoSEQ multiplex PCR; TCRdb's copy has only in-frame clones and lacks some. The sample consists of about 290,000 clones, roughly 89% of them appearing once. This receptor was taken from a woman in her 30s with active or convalescent COVID-19. The rearrangement joins TRBV5-1 to TRBJ2-7; 10 bases are shared with TRBD2. The sample taken for sequencing was peripheral blood. The CDR3 DNA follows: TGCGCCAGCAGCTCTGAGCGGGGGGGGTACGAGCAGTACTTC. This codes for CASSSERGGYEQYF.